The 16 T cell receptor beta chains below all came from one sample that was sequenced in a study of shared clonotypes between healthy human individuals (dated by TCRdb to the early 2020s). Receptors were amplified or captured by the immunoSEQ multiplex PCR assay. Sourced from immuneACCESS, this table was stored by TCRdb with only in-frame sequences that have V and J called. A share of the clones is absent; for the studies checked, an unresolved V gene accounts for under half, and the remainder has no known explanation. The sample includes millions of clones, with around 94% observed a single time. The ten top clones hold about 0.13% of the sample. The sequenced sample was naive CD4+ T cells sorted from blood. The sample's cell subset or site, from its label and the paper: CD45RA+ positively selected. These TCRs come from a man aged 18 to 29 in good health.

This clone was found once. V gene TRBV7-2 combines with J gene TRBJ2-1; D uncertain. The CDR3 is 11 residues long. V lost 7 bases, J lost 9 bases, and 10 bases lay in between. Germline V gives CDR1 SGHTA, CDR2 FQGNSA. The DNA for the CDR3 is TGTGCCAGCACATATCAGACTGAGCAGTTCTTC. This sequence encodes CASTYQTEQFF.

J is TRBJ2-7 and V is TRBV19; 8 bases fit TRBD1. The CDR3 has 16 amino acids. CDR1 is LNHDA and CDR2 is SQIVND in the germline V gene (reference sequence). With 5 bases clipped from V and 6 bases from J, the junction kept 15 bases outside the gene matches. This chain's CDR3 is CASSDALGRGLSEQYF. In DNA, the CDR3 is TGTGCCAGTAGTGACGCCCTGGGCAGGGGGCTTAGCGAGCAGTACTTC.

V usage is TRBV2 and J usage is TRBJ1-6; 8 bases align to TRBD1. V shed 1 base and J 7 bases; nucleotides not matched to a gene: 9. Germline CDR1 SNHLY, CDR2 FYNNEI. The CDR3 sequence is 17 residues long. CDR3 nucleotide sequence: TGTGCCAGCAGTGAAGAGGCAGGGGGCAGTGGGAATTCACCCCTCCACTTT. It translates to CASSEEAGGSGNSPLHF.

Of note for this clone: This specimen includes other DNA sequences encoding the same CDR3. The genes are TRBV18 and TRBJ2-5; D is perhaps TRBD1 or TRBD2 (5 bases each). Trimming took 6 bases from V and 1 from J, leaving 9 bases between them. The germline gives CDR1 KGHSH, CDR2 LQKENI. The CDR3 covers 13 residues. The CDR3 nucleotides are TGTGCCAGCTCCCGGGGCGGCCAAGAGACCCAGTACTTC. This translates into CASSRGGQETQYF.

Comment on this clone: Other nucleotide sequences in the sample specify the same CDR3. The chain recombines TRBV18 with TRBJ2-3, with 11 bases identical to TRBD2. The V gene end was trimmed by 4 bases and the J gene end by 3 bases; junction bases not matched to a gene: 6. Germline V lookup: CDR1 KGHSH, CDR2 LQKENI. There are 16 residues in the CDR3. The CDR3, as DNA: TGTGCCAGCTCACTCGCGCTAGCGGGGGGAACAGATACGCAGTATTTT. Amino acids: CASSLALAGGTDTQYF.

The V and J genes are TRBV5-4 and TRBJ2-1; either TRBD1 or TRBD2 may supply D (5 bases each). V was trimmed by 1 base and J by 15 bases, leaving 14 bases between them. The germline gives CDR1 SGHNT, CDR2 YYREEE (reference sequence). This CDR3 is 12 amino acids long. The CDR3 loop reads CASSLYGDPPFF. The CDR3, as DNA: TGTGCCAGCAGCTTGTACGGGGACCCCCCGTTCTTC. Drawing the rest from reference TRBV5-4 and TRBJ2-1, the complete variable domain is ETGVTQSPTHLIKTRGQQVTLRCSSQSGHNTVSWYQQALGQGPQFIFQYYREEENGRGNFPPRFSGLQFPNYSSELNVNALELDDSALYLCASSLYGDPPFFGPGTRLTVL.

The gene calls are TRBV6-1 and TRBJ2-2, with no clear D. CDR3 length: 16 residues. Trimming shortened V by 0 bases and J by 0 bases, and 8 bases separated the two germline ends. Germline V gives CDR1 MNHNS, CDR2 SASEGT. The CDR3 coding sequence is TGTGCCAGCAGTGAAGCCCTACGTGCGAACACCGGGGAGCTGTTTTTT. The encoded protein is CASSEALRANTGELFF.

The V gene is TRBV9, the J gene TRBJ2-7, with D perhaps matching TRBD1 (5 bases). The CDR3 has 15 amino acids. Trimming took off 0 bases at V and 2 bases at J, with 12 bases between the two ends. CDR1 and CDR2 from the germline V gene are SGDLS and YYNGEE. The CDR3 sequence is CASSVGDSLPYEQYF. Here the CDR3 DNA reads TGTGCCAGCAGCGTAGGAGACAGCTTACCCTACGAGCAGTACTTC. Supplemented by reference TRBV9 and TRBJ2-7, the full variable domain reads DSGVTQTPKHLITATGQRVTLRCSPRSGDLSVYWYQQSLDQGLQFLIQYYNGEERAKGNILERFSAQQFPDLHSELNLSSLELGDSALYFCASSVGDSLPYEQYFGPGTRLTVT.

This clone was observed a few times. The rearrangement joins TRBV2 to TRBJ1-1; D unclear. The CDR3 is 11 residues long. CDR1 and CDR2 from the germline V gene are SNHLY and FYNNEI. Trimming took 8 bases from V and 10 from J, leaving 14 bases between them. The CDR3 DNA sequence: TGTGCCAGCTCCCCCAGCGGCCGAGCTTTCTTT. It is translated as CASSPSGRAFF.

V usage is TRBV7-2 and J usage is TRBJ1-5, with D tentatively TRBD1 (5 bases). The germline V gene has CDR1 SGHTA and CDR2 FQGNSA. The CDR3 has 14 residues. Deletions cut 5 bases from V and 4 bases from J, with 12 bases between. CDR3 in DNA: TGTGCCAGCAGCCTGGGGCTGGATAATCAGCCCCAGCATTTT. It specifies CASSLGLDNQPQHF.

Here the CDR3 reads CASSSGQLFGTQYF. The CDR3 DNA sequence: TGTGCCAGCTCGTCCGGACAGCTCTTCGGGACCCAGTACTTC. This rearrangement joins TRBV18 to TRBJ2-5; weak D call: TRBD1 (6 bases). The germline CDR1 and CDR2 sequences are KGHSH and LQKENI. The CDR3 consists of 14 residues. V lost 6 bases to trimming and J lost 7 bases, with 18 bases between them.

The rearrangement joins TRBV5-1 to TRBJ2-1; D is possibly TRBD2 (6 bases). The CDR3 covers 14 residues. V shed 0 bases and J shed 9 bases, with 13 bases lying between them. Germline-derived CDR1 and CDR2 are SGHRS and YFSETQ. The CDR3 region has the DNA TGCGCCAGCAGCTTGGACGGGAGCTACGCTGAGCAGTTCTTC. Encoded protein: CASSLDGSYAEQFF.

The chain has TRBV14 and TRBJ2-1, with 7 bases lining up with TRBD2. CDR1 SGHDN and CDR2 FVKESK come from the germline V gene. Trimming at V came to 4 bases and at J to 5 bases, leaving 8 bases not matched to a gene. CDR3 length: 15 residues. The CDR3 DNA reads TGTGCCAGCAGCCTAGTAAGGCGGGAGAACAATGAGCAGTTCTTC. Translated: CASSLVRRENNEQFF.

V gene TRBV10-3 combines with J gene TRBJ1-3, with 7 nucleotides matching TRBD1. The CDR3 has 15 residues. With V trimmed by 7 bases and J by 1 base, 7 bases remained unmatched. Germline CDR1 reads ENHRY; CDR2 reads SYGVKD. Written as DNA, the CDR3 is TGTGCCATCACCGGGACAGCAACGTCTGGAAACACCATATATTTT. Its translation: CAITGTATSGNTIYF.

J is TRBJ2-7 and V is TRBV9; tentatively, D is TRBD2 (6 bases). Germline V CDR1 and CDR2: SGDLS, YYNGEE. The CDR3 extends over 14 amino acids. V gave up 0 bases and J gave up 2 bases, with 9 bases separating them. The CDR3 region is CASSVEAGTYEQYF. The CDR3 DNA is TGTGCCAGCAGCGTAGAGGCGGGAACCTACGAGCAGTACTTC. Looking up the rest from reference TRBV9 and TRBJ2-7 gives the full variable domain: DSGVTQTPKHLITATGQRVTLRCSPRSGDLSVYWYQQSLDQGLQFLIQYYNGEERAKGNILERFSAQQFPDLHSELNLSSLELGDSALYFCASSVEAGTYEQYFGPGTRLTVT.

Note on this clone: At the DNA level, this CDR3 is encoded by other sequences in the same sample as well. V usage is TRBV7-8 and J usage is TRBJ2-7, with D hard to call. CDR1 and CDR2 (germline): SGHVS, FQNEAQ. The CDR3 sequence is 14 residues long. V was pared by 1 base and J by 0 bases, with 7 bases between. The CDR3 spells CASSLELGSYEQYF. The CDR3 nucleotides read TGTGCCAGCAGCTTAGAGTTGGGCTCCTACGAGCAGTACTTC.